The clone carrying this T cell receptor beta chain has a single count. These data come from a study of blood T cell repertoires in COVID-19. At the level of the study: From T cells, B-cell-depleted T cells, or PBMCs came the material, which was cDNA or gDNA.

Libraries were prepared by immunoSEQ multiplex PCR; TCRdb keeps only in-frame clonotypes and omits some of them. The sample has hundreds of thousands of clones, 87% seen once. The germline V and J ends were trimmed by 5 bases and 3 bases, with 19 bases remaining between them. This CDR3 comprises 16 residues. The germline V gene has CDR1 MNHEY and CDR2 SMNVEV (reference sequence). The rearrangement links TRBV27 to TRBJ1-2, with D possibly being TRBD1 (5 bases). The source of this sequence is a woman aged 45-65 years who had recovered from COVID-19. Input material: peripheral blood. The CDR3, as DNA: TGTGCCAGCAGTCCCCTGTCGGAGGGGCTAGACTATGGCTACACCTTC. Translation gives CASSPLSEGLDYGYTF.